This T cell receptor beta chain was recovered during a study of radiotherapy plus CTLA-4 blockade in lung cancer. The protocol was immunoSEQ multiplex PCR, while the TCRdb copy is restricted to in-frame clones and leaves out a portion. Of about 38,000 clones detected, approximately 86% appear once; the ten largest clones hold approximately 23%. The CDR3 loop spans 12 amino acids. Germline V gene lookup returns CDR1 MDHEN and CDR2 SYDVKM. The V end lost 3 bases, the J end lost 9 bases, and 6 bases lay between the germline ends. Sequencing was performed on peripheral blood, taken from a patient treated with radiotherapy plus ipilimumab. The receptor was isolated from a human donor with non-small cell lung cancer whose response to radiotherapy plus ipilimumab could not be evaluated. The chain carries TRBV28 and TRBJ1-6; D ambiguous. DNA of the CDR3: TGTGCCAGCAGTTTTCGGGGTTCACCCCTCCACTTT. This sequence encodes CASSFRGSPLHF.